This T cell receptor (beta chain) was identified during a study of blood T cells in healthy people across ages. A second PCR of about 7 to 12 cycles used a sample-barcoded 5' primer and a J-beta primer mix. One entry per CDR3 protein results from TCRdb running MiXCR on the 5' RACE reads. Here the sample spans roughly 1 million distinct CDR3 sequences, around 27% being singletons. There are 13 residues in the CDR3. The V and J ends lost 3 bases and 7 bases respectively, with 12 bases between them. This clonotype was observed a few times. This sample also belongs to another study, concerning T cells of mothers and their children. That report adds: Inherited differences only slightly affect thymic shaping of TCR recombination output.

The V call is TRBV12-3 or TRBV12-4, the J call TRBJ1-2; D perhaps matches TRBD1 (5 bases). The sequence was collected from a girl aged 2 to 10 in good health. Sequenced material: blood. In DNA form, the CDR3 reads TGTGCCAGCAGTTTGCCAGGGAGTATTGGCTACACCTTC. Encoded protein: CASSLPGSIGYTF.